This TCR beta chain was recovered during a study of regulatory T cells in long-lasting Graves disease. Building of the TCR beta libraries involved iRepertoire HTBI primers and Arm-PCR of CDR3 regions. TCRdb reanalysed the multiplex PCR reads using MiXCR and keeps one entry per CDR3 protein. The table has more than 650,000 distinct CDR3 sequences, about 32% seen once. This CDR3 has 12 residues. V lost 6 bases and J 7 bases, leaving 12 bases between the germline ends. Germline V CDR1 and CDR2: MNHNS, SASEGT. On this clonotype itself: Its antigen remains unknown.

Study-level points and caveats: Not thyroid tissue but only peripheral blood was studied. Among persistent patients, a larger number of public clonotypes were shared (2,741) than among newly diagnosed patients (about 1,000). TRBV28 was favored in persistent disease, as were TRBJ1-2 and TRBJ2-5.

Time point: persistent/refractory GD, antithyroid drugs over 5 years with positive TRAb. PBMC RNA served as the TCR library source. The peripheral blood volume drawn was approximately 9 milliliters, and it was collected into EDTA tubes. The chain employs TRBV6-1 and TRBJ1-1; unclear D gene. This receptor was identified in a female donor with Graves disease. Sample: peripheral blood mononuclear cells (PBMCs), taken when the disease was refractory, from a patient treated with antithyroid drugs. The CDR3 sequence: CASSRKGREAFF. CDR3 nucleotide sequence: TGTGCCAGCAGCCGAAAGGGCCGTGAAGCTTTCTTT.